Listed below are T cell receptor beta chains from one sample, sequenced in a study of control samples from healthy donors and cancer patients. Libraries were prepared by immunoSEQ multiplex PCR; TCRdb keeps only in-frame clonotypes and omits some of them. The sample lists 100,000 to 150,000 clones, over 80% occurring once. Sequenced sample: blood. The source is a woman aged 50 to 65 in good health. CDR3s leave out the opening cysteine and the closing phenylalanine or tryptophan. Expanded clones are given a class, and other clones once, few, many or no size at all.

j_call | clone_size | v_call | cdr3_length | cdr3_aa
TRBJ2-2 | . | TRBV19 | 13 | ASSPVRGGTGELF
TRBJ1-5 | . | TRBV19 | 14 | ASSMSQQVYNQPQH
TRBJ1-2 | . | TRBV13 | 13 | ASSAGTASNYGYT
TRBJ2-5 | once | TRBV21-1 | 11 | ALKGQGSQTQY
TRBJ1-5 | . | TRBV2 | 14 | ASSETGISLLQPQH
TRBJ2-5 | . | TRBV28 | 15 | ASSLGLGTGGVETQY
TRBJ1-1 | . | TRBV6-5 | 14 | ASSYAPQGMNTEAF
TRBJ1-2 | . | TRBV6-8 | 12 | ASLLTRGAVGYT
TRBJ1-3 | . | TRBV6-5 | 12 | ASRTPGSGNTIY
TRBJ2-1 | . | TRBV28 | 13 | ASSFSGRAYNEQF
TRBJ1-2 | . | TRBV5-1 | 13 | ASSARQAANYGYT
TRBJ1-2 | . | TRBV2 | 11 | ASSDRPEVGYT
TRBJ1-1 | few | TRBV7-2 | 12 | ASSVGQFNTEAF